Each of the 18 T cell receptor beta chains below was sequenced from the same sample in a study of shared clonotypes between healthy human individuals. Libraries were prepared by immunoSEQ multiplex PCR; TCRdb keeps only in-frame clonotypes and omits some of them. Counted here are approximately 2,000,000 clones, around 90% occurring once; the ten biggest clones make up around 0.4%. The source material was naive CD4+ T cells from PBMCs. Subset of the sample: CD45RA+ positively selected. Source of these receptors: a man younger than 35 in good health. Some clones in this sample may be carry-over from other donors' samples.

In the case of this clone: Other DNA sequences in the same sample also yield this CDR3. The chain combines TRBV7-2 with TRBJ2-1; 12 bases align to TRBD1. CDR1 is SGHTA, CDR2 FQGNSA, per germline. V lost 5 bases, J lost 4 bases, and 3 bases stayed unmatched. This CDR3 comprises 15 residues. The CDR3 protein is CASSEGQGAYNEQFF. The CDR3 DNA follows: TGTGCCAGCAGCGAGGGACAGGGGGCGTACAATGAGCAGTTCTTC.

The chain carries TRBV6-4 and TRBJ2-3; no definite D call. The germline V gene has CDR1 MRHNA and CDR2 SNTAGT. With 5 bases removed from V and 2 bases from J, the gap between germline ends came to 8 bases. This CDR3 has 13 amino acids. The CDR3, as DNA: TGTGCCAGCAGTAAGTTCTTCACAGATACGCAGTATTTT. Translating gives CASSKFFTDTQYF.

This clone showed up just once. The same CDR3 can be traced to other DNA sequences in this sample. V usage is TRBV6-6 and J usage is TRBJ1-2; D is unclear. Trimming stripped 0 bases from V and 4 bases from J, with 6 bases between. This CDR3 has 13 amino acids. Germline V gives CDR1 MNHNY, CDR2 SVGAGI (reference sequence). DNA for the CDR3: TGTGCCAGCAGTTACTCGGGATCCTATGGCTACACCTTC. Translated: CASSYSGSYGYTF.

This chain connects TRBV4-3 to TRBJ1-5; tentative D call: TRBD1 (6 bases). The V and J ends lost 2 bases and 6 bases respectively, with 8 bases between them. Germline CDR1 is LGHNA and CDR2 is YSLEER. This CDR3 is 13 amino acids long. CDR3 nucleotides: TGCGCCAGCAGCCAAACAGGGACTCAGCCCCAGCATTTT. It translates to CASSQTGTQPQHF.

The table lists this clone with a count of one. The chain carries TRBV5-3 and TRBJ1-5; D possibly corresponds to TRBD1 (5 bases). TRBV5-3 is placed among ORFs of uncertain function. The CDR3 spans 15 residues. Trimming removed 3 bases at V and 0 bases at J, with 10 bases between. CDR3 amino acids: CARSSRGGSNQPQHF. CDR3 in DNA: TGTGCCAGAAGCTCGAGGGGAGGTAGCAATCAGCCCCAGCATTTT.

With respect to this clone: Other nucleotide sequences from this sample produce the same CDR3. The chain is built from TRBV7-2 and TRBJ2-7, with 9 positions matching TRBD2. The J segment lost 4 bases and the V segment lost 1 base, leaving 8 bases of the junction unmatched. Looked up from germline, CDR1 is SGHTA and CDR2 is FQGNSA. This CDR3 spans 16 amino acids. CDR3 sequence (DNA): TGTGCCAGCAGCTTAGTAGCTAGCGGGACCTCTTACGAGCAGTACTTC. Residues: CASSLVASGTSYEQYF.

The J gene is TRBJ2-7, the V gene TRBV28; the D is unclear. The CDR3 length is 13 residues. Germline values: CDR1 MDHEN, CDR2 SYDVKM. The V end was cut by 6 bases, the J end by 3 bases, with 12 bases between. The CDR3 protein is CASRGPIFYEQYF. The CDR3 DNA reads as TGTGCCAGCAGGGGTCCGATTTTCTACGAGCAGTACTTC.

For this clone: The sample has other DNA sequences that encode this CDR3 too. The genes are TRBV28 and TRBJ1-3, with D tentatively TRBD1 (5 bases). Looked up from germline, CDR1 is MDHEN and CDR2 is SYDVKM. Trimming left V 4 bases short and J 0 bases short, with 10 bases between. The CDR3 covers 15 residues. CDR3 bases: TGTGCCAGCAGTTCCGGGACGTCCTCTGGAAACACCATATATTTT. It specifies CASSSGTSSGNTIYF.

This clone was picked up a small number of times. The chain combines TRBV9 with TRBJ1-1; D unclear. Trimming removed 4 bases from V and 0 bases from J, with 10 bases in between. The length of the CDR3 is 14 residues. Germline lookup yields CDR1 SGDLS and CDR2 YYNGEE. In nucleotides, the CDR3 is TGTGCCAGCAGCCCCCGCCGGATGAACACTGAAGCTTTCTTT. This gives the protein CASSPRRMNTEAFF.

This clone was seen only a few times. The chain couples TRBV19 to TRBJ1-1; tentative D call: TRBD1 (5 bases). The V gene lost 3 bases and the J gene lost 4 bases, with 24 bases spanning the gap. CDR3 length: 18 residues. CDR1 LNHDA and CDR2 SQIVND come from the germline V gene (reference sequence). The CDR3 DNA sequence: TGTGCCAGTAGTATTGCAGCAGGGAGCAGGGCGCGGAGCACTGAAGCTTTCTTT. The encoded protein is CASSIAAGSRARSTEAFF.

The V call is TRBV7-8, the J call TRBJ2-1; D unclear. Germline V CDR1 and CDR2: SGHVS, FQNEAQ. The ends were cut back, 2 bases at V and 4 bases at J, with 15 bases in the middle. The CDR3 is 16 amino acids. DNA of the CDR3: TGTGCCAGCAGCTTAATGGTAGGCTCAACGTACAATGAGCAGTTCTTC. As protein: CASSLMVGSTYNEQFF.

This clone is a singleton in its sample. Other DNA sequences within the sample encode an identical CDR3. The V and J genes are TRBV9 and TRBJ2-1; no clear D gene. From germline, CDR1 is SGDLS and CDR2 YYNGEE. The CDR3 has 13 residues. V was pared by 3 bases and J by 4 bases, with 8 bases between. The CDR3 nucleotides read TGTGCCAGCAGCGGTGGCTTGTACAATGAGCAGTTCTTC. Its translation is CASSGGLYNEQFF.

This chain joins TRBV5-1 and TRBJ2-3, with D possibly TRBD2 on 5 matching bases. V was shortened by 0 bases and J by 6 bases, with 14 bases between the two germline ends. Germline V lookup: CDR1 SGHRS, CDR2 YFSETQ. CDR3 size: 15 residues. This CDR3 is CASSLVGRGGDTQYF. Here the CDR3 DNA reads TGCGCCAGCAGCTTGGTCGGACGGGGTGGCGATACGCAGTATTTT.

The chain recombines TRBV28 with TRBJ2-1, with D possibly being TRBD2 (7 bases). In germline, CDR1 is MDHEN, CDR2 SYDVKM. V was shortened by 2 bases and J by 10 bases, with 15 bases between the two germline ends. This CDR3 is built from 14 residues. CDR3 DNA sequence: TGTGCCAGCAGTTTAATAGGTGGCGGGGGCGAGCAGTTCTTC. It codes for CASSLIGGGGEQFF.

This clone came up once. The rearrangement uses TRBV29-1 and TRBJ1-2; weak D call: TRBD1 (6 bases). Germline V gene data show CDR1 as SQVTM and CDR2 as ANQGSEA. The CDR3 contains 14 residues. V dropped 4 bases and J dropped 2 bases, with 14 bases sitting between them. Written as DNA, the CDR3 is TGCAGCGTTGTGGTTTCCAGGGGAAACTATGGCTACACCTTC. It codes for CSVVVSRGNYGYTF.

The genes are TRBV5-1 and TRBJ1-6; D is unclear. This CDR3 has 13 amino acids. Germline V CDR1 and CDR2: SGHRS, YFSETQ. Trimming shortened V by 0 bases and J by 10 bases, and 8 bases separated the two germline ends. The DNA for the CDR3 is TGCGCCAGCAGCTTGGGCACGTCGTCACCCCTCCACTTT. It translates to CASSLGTSSPLHF. Together with reference TRBV5-1 and TRBJ1-6, the CDR3 gives the full variable domain: KAGVTQTPRYLIKTRGQQVTLSCSPISGHRSVSWYQQTPGQGLQFLFEYFSETQRNKGNFPGRFSGRQFSNSRSEMNVSTLELGDSALYLCASSLGTSSPLHFGNGTRLTVT.

This chain links TRBV11-1 with TRBJ2-7; maybe TRBD2 (5 bases). Trimming left V 4 bases short and J 0 bases short, with 13 bases between. Per germline, CDR1 SGHAT and CDR2 FQDESV (reference sequence). The CDR3 covers 15 residues. The CDR3, as DNA: TGTGCCAGCAGCTCATATAGCGTGAGCTCCTACGAGCAGTACTTC. It is translated as CASSSYSVSSYEQYF.

On this clone itself: This sample includes further DNA sequences coding for the same CDR3. The chain recombines TRBV14 with TRBJ2-7; D gene ambiguous. Looked up from germline, CDR1 is SGHDN and CDR2 is FVKESK. This CDR3 is 12 amino acids long. The V gene lost 3 bases and the J gene lost 2 bases, with 5 bases spanning the gap. The CDR3 nucleotides are TGTGCCAGCAGCCAGGCCGCCTACGAGCAGTACTTC. Its translation: CASSQAAYEQYF.